Here is one T cell receptor (beta chain) with its context. Its antigen is not known. This record belongs to a study of T cell responses to AZD1222 COVID-19 vaccine. The study's findings and limits: Sampling that yielded the repertoires occurred only after the peak T cell response. Nearly half of unique spike-specific TCRs reportedly avoided B.1.351 and B.1.1.7 mutated regions.

J gave up 2 bases and V 5 bases, and 3 bases lay outside the gene matches. Germline loops: CDR1 SQVTM, CDR2 ANQGSEA. The CDR3 consists of 13 residues. The method was immunoSEQ multiplex PCR; TCRdb's version includes in-frame clones alone and lacks a portion of them. The profile shows 92,000 or so clones, about nine tenths of them singletons. Sequences were derived from peripheral blood, sampled on day 0 of AZD1222 vaccination. This TCR came from an adult in good health. This chain connects TRBV29-1 to TRBJ2-1; 7 nucleotides align to TRBD1. The CDR3 sequence: CSVKGAAYNEQFF. CDR3 bases: TGCAGCGTTAAGGGGGCGGCCTACAATGAGCAGTTCTTC.